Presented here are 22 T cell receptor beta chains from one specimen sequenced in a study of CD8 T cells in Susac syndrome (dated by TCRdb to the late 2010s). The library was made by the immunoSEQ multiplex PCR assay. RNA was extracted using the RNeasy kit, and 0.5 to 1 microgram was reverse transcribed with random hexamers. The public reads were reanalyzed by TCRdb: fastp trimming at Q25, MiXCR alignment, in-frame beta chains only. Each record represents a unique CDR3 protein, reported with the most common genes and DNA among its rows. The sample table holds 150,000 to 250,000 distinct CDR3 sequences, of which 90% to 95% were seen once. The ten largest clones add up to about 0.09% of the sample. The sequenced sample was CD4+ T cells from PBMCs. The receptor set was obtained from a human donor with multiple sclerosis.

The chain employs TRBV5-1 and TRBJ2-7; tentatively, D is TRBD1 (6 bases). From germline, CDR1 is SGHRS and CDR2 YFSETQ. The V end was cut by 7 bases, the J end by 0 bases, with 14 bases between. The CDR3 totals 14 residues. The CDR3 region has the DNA TGCGCCAGCTCCACGGACAGTTCCTCCTACGAGCAGTACTTC. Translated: CASSTDSSSYEQYF.

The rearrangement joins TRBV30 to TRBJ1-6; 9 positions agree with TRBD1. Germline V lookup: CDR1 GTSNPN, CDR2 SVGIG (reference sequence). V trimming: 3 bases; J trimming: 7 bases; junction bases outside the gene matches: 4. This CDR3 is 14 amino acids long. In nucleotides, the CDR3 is TGTGCCTGGAGCACCGGGACAGGGAATTCACCCCTCCACTTT. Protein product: CAWSTGTGNSPLHF.

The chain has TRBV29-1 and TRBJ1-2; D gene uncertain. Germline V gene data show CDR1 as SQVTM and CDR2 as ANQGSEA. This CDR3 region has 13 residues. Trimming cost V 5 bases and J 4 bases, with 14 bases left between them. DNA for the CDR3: TGCAGCGTTCGTGACGGCGATGCCTATGGCTACACCTTC. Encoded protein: CSVRDGDAYGYTF.

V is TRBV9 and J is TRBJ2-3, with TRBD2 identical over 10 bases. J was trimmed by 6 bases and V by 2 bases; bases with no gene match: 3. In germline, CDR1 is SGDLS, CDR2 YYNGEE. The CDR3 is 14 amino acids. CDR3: CASSVQTSGDTQYF. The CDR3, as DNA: TGTGCCAGCAGCGTCCAGACTAGCGGGGATACGCAGTATTTT.

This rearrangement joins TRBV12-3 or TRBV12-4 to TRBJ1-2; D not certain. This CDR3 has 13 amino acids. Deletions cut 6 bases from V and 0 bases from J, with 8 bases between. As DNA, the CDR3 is TGTGCCAGCAGCTCAGTAGCTAACTATGGCTACACCTTC. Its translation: CASSSVANYGYTF.

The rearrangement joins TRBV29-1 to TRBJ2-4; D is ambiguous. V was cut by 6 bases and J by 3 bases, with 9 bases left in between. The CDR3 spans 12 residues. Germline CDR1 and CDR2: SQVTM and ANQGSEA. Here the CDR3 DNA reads TGCAGCGTCCGGGTAGTCAAAAACATTCAGTACTTC. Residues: CSVRVVKNIQYF.

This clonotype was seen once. CDR3 DNA: TGTGCCAGCAGCTTAGTCCCAGCGGGGAACCAAGAGACCCAGTACTTC. Translation gives CASSLVPAGNQETQYF. This chain uses TRBV7-2 with TRBJ2-5; TRBD2 matches 7 bases. The germline CDR1 and CDR2 sequences are SGHTA and FQGNSA. The length of the CDR3 is 16 residues. V shed 1 base, J shed 0 bases, and the junction held 5 bases outside the gene matches.

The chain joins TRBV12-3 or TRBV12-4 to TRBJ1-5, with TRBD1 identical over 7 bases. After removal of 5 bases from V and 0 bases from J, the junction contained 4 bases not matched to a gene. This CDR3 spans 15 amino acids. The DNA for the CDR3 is TGTGCCAGCAGTACGGGACAGACTAGCAATCAGCCCCAGCATTTT. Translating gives CASSTGQTSNQPQHF.

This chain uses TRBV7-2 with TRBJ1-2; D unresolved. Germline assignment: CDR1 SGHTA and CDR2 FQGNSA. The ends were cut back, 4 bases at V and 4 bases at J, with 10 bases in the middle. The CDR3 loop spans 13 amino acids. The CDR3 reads CASSSELGYGYTF. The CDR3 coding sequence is TGTGCCAGCAGCTCCGAACTCGGCTATGGCTACACCTTC.

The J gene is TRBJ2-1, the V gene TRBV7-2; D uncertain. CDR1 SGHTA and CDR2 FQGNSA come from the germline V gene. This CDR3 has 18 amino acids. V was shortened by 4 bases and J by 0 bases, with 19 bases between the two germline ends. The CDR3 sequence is CASSSRSLGPLSYNEQFF. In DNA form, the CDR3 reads TGTGCCAGCAGCTCCCGGAGCCTTGGACCACTCTCCTACAATGAGCAGTTCTTC.

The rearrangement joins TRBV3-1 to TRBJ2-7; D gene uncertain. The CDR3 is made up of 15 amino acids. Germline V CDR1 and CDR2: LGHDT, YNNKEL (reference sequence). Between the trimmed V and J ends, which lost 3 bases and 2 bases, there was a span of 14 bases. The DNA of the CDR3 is TGTGCCAGCAGCCACCTCAAAAAAGGGACCTACGAGCAGTACTTC. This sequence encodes CASSHLKKGTYEQYF.

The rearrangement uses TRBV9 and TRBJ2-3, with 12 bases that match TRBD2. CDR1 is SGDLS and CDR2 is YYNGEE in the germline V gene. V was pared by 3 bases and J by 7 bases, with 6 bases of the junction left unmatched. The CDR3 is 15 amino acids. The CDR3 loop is CASSETSGSTNTQYF. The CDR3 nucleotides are TGTGCCAGCAGCGAGACTAGCGGGAGTACAAATACGCAGTATTTT.

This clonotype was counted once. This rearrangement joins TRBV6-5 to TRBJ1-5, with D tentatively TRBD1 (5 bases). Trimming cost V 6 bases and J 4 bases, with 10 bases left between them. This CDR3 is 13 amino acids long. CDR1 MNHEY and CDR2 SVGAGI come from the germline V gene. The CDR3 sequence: CASSEGTNQPQHF. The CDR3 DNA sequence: TGTGCCAGCAGCGAGGGGACTAATCAGCCCCAGCATTTT.

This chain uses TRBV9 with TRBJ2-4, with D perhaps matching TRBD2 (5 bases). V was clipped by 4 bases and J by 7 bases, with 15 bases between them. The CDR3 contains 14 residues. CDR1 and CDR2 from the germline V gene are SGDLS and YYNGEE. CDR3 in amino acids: CASSQTAAWNIQYF. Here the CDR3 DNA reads TGTGCCAGCAGCCAAACAGCGGCCTGGAACATTCAGTACTTC.

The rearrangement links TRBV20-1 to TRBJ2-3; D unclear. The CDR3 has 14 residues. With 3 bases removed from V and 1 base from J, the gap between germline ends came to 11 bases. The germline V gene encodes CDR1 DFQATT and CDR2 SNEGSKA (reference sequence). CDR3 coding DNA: TGCAGTGCTAGCCCCCCAAGCGGCACAGATACGCAGTATTTT. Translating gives CSASPPSGTDTQYF.

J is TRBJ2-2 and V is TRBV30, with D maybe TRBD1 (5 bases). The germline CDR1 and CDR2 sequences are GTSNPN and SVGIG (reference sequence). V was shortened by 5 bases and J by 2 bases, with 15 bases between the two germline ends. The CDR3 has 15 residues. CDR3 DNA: TGTGCCTGGTACCTCAGGCAGGGTAACACCGGGGAGCTGTTTTTT. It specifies CAWYLRQGNTGELFF.

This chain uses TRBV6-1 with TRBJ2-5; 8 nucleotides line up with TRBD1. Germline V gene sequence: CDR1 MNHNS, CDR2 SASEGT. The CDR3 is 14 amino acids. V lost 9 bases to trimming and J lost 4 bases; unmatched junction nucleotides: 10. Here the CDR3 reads CASLDRARRETQYF. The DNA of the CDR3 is TGTGCCAGTCTGGACAGGGCGAGGAGAGAGACCCAGTACTTC.

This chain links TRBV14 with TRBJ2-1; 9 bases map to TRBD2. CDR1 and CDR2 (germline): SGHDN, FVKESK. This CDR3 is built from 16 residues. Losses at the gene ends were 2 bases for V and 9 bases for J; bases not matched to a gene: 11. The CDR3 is CASSQFRAGGPTEQFF. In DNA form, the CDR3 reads TGTGCCAGCAGCCAATTCCGGGCGGGAGGGCCTACTGAGCAGTTCTTC.

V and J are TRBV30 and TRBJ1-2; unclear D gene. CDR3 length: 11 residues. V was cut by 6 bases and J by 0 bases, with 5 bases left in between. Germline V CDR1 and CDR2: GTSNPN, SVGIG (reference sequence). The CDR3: CACRPNYGYTF. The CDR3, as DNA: TGTGCCTGTAGACCTAACTATGGCTACACCTTC. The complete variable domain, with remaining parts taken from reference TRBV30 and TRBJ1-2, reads SQTIHQWPATLVQPVGSPLSLECTVEGTSNPNLYWYRQAAGRGLQLLFYSVGIGQISSEVPQNLSASRPQDRQFILSSKKLLLSDSGFYLCACRPNYGYTFGSGTRLTVV.

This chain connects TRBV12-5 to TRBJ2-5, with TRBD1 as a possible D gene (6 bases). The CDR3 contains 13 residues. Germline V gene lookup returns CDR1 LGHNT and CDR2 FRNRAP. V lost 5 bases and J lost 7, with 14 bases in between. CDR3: CASGSADRRTQYF. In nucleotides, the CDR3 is TGTGCTAGTGGTAGCGCCGACAGGAGGACCCAGTACTTC.

The CDR3 is CAWSHGAGGRETQYF. The CDR3 bases are TGTGCCTGGAGTCACGGTGCGGGGGGGCGGGAGACCCAGTACTTC. The V call is TRBV30, the J call TRBJ2-5, with TRBD2 matching 9 bases. The CDR3 contains 15 residues. With 2 bases clipped from V and 5 bases from J, the junction kept 9 bases outside the gene matches. Germline V gene sequence: CDR1 GTSNPN, CDR2 SVGIG (reference sequence).

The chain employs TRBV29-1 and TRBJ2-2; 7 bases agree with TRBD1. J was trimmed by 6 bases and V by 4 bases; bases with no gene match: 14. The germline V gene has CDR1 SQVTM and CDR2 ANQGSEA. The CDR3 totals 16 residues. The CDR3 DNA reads TGCAGCGTTGCGGGGAAACCAGGGGGAGCGGCCGGGGAGCTGTTTTTT. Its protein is CSVAGKPGGAAGELFF.